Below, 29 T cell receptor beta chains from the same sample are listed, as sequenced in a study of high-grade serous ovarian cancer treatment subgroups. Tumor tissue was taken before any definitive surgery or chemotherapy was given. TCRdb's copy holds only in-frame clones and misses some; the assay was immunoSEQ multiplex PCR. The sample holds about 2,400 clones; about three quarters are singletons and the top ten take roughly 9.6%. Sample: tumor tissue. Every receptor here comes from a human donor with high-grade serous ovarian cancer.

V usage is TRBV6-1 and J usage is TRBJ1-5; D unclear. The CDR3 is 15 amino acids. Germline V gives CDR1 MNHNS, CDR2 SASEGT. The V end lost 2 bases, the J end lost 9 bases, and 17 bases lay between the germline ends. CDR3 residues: CASSELTRYLPPQHF. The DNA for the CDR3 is TGTGCCAGCAGTGAACTGACCCGTTACCTCCCGCCCCAGCATTTT.

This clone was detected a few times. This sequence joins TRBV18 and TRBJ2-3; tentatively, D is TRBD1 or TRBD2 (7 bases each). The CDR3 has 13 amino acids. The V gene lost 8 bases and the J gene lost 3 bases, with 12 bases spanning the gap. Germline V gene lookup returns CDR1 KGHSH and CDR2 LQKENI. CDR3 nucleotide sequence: TGTGCCAGCGGCAGGGGGGGAACAGATACGCAGTATTTT. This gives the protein CASGRGGTDTQYF.

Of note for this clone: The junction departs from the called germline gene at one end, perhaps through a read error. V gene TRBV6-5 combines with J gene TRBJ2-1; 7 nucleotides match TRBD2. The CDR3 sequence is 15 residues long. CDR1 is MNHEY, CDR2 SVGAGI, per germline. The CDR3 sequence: CVSRASAGVYNEQFF. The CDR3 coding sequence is TGTGTCAGCAGGGCTAGCGCGGGGGTTTACAATGAGCAGTTCTTC.

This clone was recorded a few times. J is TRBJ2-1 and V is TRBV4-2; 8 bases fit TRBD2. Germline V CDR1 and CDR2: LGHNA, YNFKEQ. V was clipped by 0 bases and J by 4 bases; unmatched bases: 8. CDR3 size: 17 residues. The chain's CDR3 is CASSQDSGGEGYNEQFF. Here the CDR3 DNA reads TGTGCCAGCAGCCAAGATTCGGGAGGGGAAGGGTACAATGAGCAGTTCTTC.

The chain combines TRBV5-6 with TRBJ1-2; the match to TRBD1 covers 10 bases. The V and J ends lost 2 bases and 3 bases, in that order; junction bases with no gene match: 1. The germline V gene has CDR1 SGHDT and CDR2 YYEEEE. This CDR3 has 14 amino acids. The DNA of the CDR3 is TGTGCCAGCAGCTTAGGACAGGGGGACTATGGCTACACCTTC. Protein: CASSLGQGDYGYTF.

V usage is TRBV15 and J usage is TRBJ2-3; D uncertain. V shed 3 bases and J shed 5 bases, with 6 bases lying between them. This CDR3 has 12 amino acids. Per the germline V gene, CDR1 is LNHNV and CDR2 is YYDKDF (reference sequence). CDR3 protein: CATSRYGDTQYF. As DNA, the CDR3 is TGTGCCACCAGCAGGTATGGAGATACGCAGTATTTT. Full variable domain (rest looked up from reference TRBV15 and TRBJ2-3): DAMVIQNPRYQVTQFGKPVTLSCSQTLNHNVMYWYQQKSSQAPKLLFHYYDKDFNNEADTPDNFQSRRPNTSFCFLDIRSPGLGDTAMYLCATSRYGDTQYFGPGTRLTVL.

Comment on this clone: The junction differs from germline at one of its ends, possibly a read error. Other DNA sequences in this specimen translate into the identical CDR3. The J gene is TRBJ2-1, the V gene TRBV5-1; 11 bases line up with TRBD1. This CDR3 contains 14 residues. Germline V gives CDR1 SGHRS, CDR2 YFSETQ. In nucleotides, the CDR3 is TGCGCCAGCGGGGACAGGGGGGTTGGCAATGAGCAATTCTTC. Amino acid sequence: CASGDRGVGNEQFF.

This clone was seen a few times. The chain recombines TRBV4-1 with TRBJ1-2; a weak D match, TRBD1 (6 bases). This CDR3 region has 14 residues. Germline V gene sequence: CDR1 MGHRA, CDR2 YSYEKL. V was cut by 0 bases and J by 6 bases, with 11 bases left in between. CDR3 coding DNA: TGCGCCAGCAGCCAAGAAAGGGGGTGGGATGGCTACACCTTC. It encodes CASSQERGWDGYTF.

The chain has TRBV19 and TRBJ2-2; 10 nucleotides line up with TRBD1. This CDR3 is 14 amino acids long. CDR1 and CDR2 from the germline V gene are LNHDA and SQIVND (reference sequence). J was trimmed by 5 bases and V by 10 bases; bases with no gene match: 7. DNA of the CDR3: TGTGCCACTGGACAGGGGGAATGGACCGGGGAGCTGTTTTTT. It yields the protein CATGQGEWTGELFF.

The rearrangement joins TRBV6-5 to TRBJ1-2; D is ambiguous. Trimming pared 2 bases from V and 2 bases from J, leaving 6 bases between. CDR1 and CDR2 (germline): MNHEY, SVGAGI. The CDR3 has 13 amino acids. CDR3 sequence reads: CASSYGVNYGYTF. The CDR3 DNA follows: TGTGCCAGCAGTTACGGGGTGAACTATGGCTACACCTTC.

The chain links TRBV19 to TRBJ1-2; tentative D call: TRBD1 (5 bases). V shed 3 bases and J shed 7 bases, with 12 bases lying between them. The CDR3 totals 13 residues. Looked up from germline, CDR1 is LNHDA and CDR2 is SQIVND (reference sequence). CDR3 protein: CASSILPTAGYTF. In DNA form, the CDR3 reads TGTGCCAGTAGTATCCTTCCGACAGCTGGCTACACCTTC.

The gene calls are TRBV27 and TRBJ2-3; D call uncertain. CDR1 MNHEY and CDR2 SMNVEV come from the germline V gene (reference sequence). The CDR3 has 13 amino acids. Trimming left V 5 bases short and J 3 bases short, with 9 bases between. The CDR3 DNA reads TGTGCCAGCAGTCCTATGGTTACAGATACGCAGTATTTT. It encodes CASSPMVTDTQYF.

The CDR3 nucleotides are TGTGCCAGCAGCTTCGGGCCGAACACAGATACGCAGTATTTT. Amino acids: CASSFGPNTDTQYF. V is TRBV11-3 and J is TRBJ2-3; unclear D gene. CDR1 SGHNT and CDR2 YENEEA come from the germline V gene. The CDR3 is 14 amino acids. V lost 3 bases and J 2 bases, leaving 9 bases between the germline ends.

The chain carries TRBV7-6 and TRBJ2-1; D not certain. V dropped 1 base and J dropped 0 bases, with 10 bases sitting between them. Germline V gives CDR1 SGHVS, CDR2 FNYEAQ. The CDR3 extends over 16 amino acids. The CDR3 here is CASSLGGTRSYNEQFF. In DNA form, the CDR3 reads TGTGCCAGCAGCTTAGGCGGAACCCGCTCCTACAATGAGCAGTTCTTC.

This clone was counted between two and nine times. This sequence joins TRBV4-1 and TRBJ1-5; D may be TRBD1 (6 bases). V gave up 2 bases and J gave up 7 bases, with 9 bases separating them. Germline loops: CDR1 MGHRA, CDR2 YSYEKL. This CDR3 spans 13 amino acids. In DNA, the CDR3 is TGCGCCAGCAGCCAAACAGGGACCCAGCCCCAGCATTTT. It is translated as CASSQTGTQPQHF.

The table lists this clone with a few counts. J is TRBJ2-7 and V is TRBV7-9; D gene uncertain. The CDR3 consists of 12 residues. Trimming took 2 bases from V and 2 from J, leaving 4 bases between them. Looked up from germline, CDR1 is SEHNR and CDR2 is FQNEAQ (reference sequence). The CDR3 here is CASSLYPYEQYF. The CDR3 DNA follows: TGTGCCAGCAGCTTATACCCCTACGAGCAGTACTTC.

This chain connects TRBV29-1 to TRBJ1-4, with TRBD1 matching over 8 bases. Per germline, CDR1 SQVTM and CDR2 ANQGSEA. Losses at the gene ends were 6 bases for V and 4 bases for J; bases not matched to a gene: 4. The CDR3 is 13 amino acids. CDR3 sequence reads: CSVSGQDNEKLFF. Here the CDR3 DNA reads TGCAGCGTCTCGGGACAGGATAATGAAAAACTGTTTTTT.

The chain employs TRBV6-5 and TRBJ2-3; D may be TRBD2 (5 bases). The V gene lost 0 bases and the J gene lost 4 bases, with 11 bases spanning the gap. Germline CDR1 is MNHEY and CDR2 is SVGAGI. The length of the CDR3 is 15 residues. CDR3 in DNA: TGTGCCAGCAGTTACTCTTTGGCGAGGGCAGATACGCAGTATTTT. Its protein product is CASSYSLARADTQYF.

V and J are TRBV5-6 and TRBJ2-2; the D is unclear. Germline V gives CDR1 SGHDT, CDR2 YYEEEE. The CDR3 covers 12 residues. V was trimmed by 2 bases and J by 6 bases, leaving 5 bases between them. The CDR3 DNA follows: TGTGCCAGCAGCTTAATCTCCGGGGAGCTGTTTTTT. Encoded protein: CASSLISGELFF.

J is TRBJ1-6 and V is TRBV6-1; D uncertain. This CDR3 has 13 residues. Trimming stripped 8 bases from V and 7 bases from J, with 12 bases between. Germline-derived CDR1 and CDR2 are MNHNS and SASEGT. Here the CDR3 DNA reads TGTGCCAGCTTCGAATTCCTCAATTCACCCCTCCACTTT. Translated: CASFEFLNSPLHF.

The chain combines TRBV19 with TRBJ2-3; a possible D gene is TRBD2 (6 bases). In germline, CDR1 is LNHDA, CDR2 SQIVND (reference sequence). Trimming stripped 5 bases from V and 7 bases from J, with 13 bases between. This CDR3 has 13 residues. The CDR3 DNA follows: TGTGCCAGTAGTGGGAGGTCCGCCCATACGCAGTATTTT. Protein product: CASSGRSAHTQYF.

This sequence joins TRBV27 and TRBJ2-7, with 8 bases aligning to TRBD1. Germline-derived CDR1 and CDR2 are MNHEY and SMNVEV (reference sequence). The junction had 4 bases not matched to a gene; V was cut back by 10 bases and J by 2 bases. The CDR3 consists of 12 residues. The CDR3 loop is CAIGQGTYEQYF. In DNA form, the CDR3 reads TGTGCCATAGGACAGGGTACCTACGAGCAGTACTTC.

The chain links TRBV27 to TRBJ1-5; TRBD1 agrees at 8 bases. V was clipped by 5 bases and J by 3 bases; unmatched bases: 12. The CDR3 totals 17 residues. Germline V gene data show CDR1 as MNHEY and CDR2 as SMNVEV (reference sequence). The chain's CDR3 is CASSRGRGTGFNQPQHF. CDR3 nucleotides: TGTGCCAGCAGTAGAGGGCGGGGGACAGGTTTCAATCAGCCCCAGCATTTT.

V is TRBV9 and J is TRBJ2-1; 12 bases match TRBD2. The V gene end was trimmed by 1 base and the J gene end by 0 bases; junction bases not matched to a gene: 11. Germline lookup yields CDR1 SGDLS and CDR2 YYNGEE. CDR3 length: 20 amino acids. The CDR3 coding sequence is TGTGCCAGCAGCGTATCCAGGACTAGCGGGACTTACAGCTCCTACAATGAGCAGTTCTTC. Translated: CASSVSRTSGTYSSYNEQFF.

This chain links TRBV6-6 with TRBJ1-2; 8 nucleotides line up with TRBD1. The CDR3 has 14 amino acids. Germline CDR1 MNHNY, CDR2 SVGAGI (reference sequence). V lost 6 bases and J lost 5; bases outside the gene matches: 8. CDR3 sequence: CASRPGQAIYGYTF. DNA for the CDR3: TGTGCCAGCAGGCCGGGACAGGCGATATATGGCTACACCTTC.

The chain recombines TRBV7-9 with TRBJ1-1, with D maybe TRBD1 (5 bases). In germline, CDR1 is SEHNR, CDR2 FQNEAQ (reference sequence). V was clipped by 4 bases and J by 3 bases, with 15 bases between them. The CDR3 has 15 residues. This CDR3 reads CASSSGVGVYTEAFF. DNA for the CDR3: TGTGCCAGCAGCTCCGGGGTGGGGGTTTACACTGAAGCTTTCTTT.

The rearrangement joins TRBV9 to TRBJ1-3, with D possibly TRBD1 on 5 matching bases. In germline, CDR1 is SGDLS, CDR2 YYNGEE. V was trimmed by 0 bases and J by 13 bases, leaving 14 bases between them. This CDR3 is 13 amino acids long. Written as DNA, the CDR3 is TGTGCCAGCAGCGTAGTGGGGACTCCTGAAATATATTTT. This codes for CASSVVGTPEIYF.

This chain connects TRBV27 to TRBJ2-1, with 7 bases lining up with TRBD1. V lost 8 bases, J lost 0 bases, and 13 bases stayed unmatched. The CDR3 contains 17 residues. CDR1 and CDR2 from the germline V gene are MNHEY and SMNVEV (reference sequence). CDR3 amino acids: CASGGPGQSLSYNEQFF. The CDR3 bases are TGTGCCAGCGGAGGACCGGGACAGTCCCTCTCCTACAATGAGCAGTTCTTC.

The CDR3 DNA sequence: TGTGCCACCAGCGGGGGGGACAGGGTAGGAGATACGCAGTATTTT. It specifies CATSGGDRVGDTQYF. The rearrangement uses TRBV15 and TRBJ2-3; TRBD1 matches at 9 bases. The CDR3 runs to 15 residues. From germline, CDR1 is LNHNV and CDR2 YYDKDF (reference sequence). V was pared by 5 bases and J by 5 bases, with 8 bases of the junction left unmatched. The entire variable domain, with the rest obtained from reference TRBV15 and TRBJ2-3, is as follows: DAMVIQNPRYQVTQFGKPVTLSCSQTLNHNVMYWYQQKSSQAPKLLFHYYDKDFNNEADTPDNFQSRRPNTSFCFLDIRSPGLGDTAMYLCATSGGDRVGDTQYFGPGTRLTVL.